The 24 T cell receptor beta chains below were found in one sample sequenced in a study of CD8+ T cells in alopecia areata. Investigators isolated RNA and reverse transcribed it into cDNA to act as the sequencing template. Assay used: immunoSEQ multiplex PCR; TCRdb lists only in-frame clones, some missing. The table lists around 300,000 clones, 60% of them singletons. The treatment was: oral pan-JAK inhibitor, 5-10 mg twice daily. Sequenced material: CD4+ T cells sorted from blood, taken around week 54, from a patient treated with tofacitinib. The receptors were gathered from a human donor with alopecia areata.

The V call is TRBV7-9, the J call TRBJ2-6; 7 bases are shared with TRBD2. The CDR3 is made up of 16 amino acids. In germline, CDR1 is SEHNR, CDR2 FQNEAQ (reference sequence). The junction had 4 bases not matched to a gene; V was cut back by 3 bases and J by 2 bases. The chain's CDR3 is CASSFPGGPGANVLTF. In DNA form, the CDR3 reads TGTGCCAGCAGCTTTCCGGGAGGCCCTGGGGCCAACGTCCTGACTTTC. The full variable domain, in which reference TRBV7-9 and TRBJ2-6 provide the parts outside the CDR3, is DTGVSQNPRHKITKRGQNVTFRCDPISEHNRLYWYRQTLGQGPEFLTYFQNEAQLEKSRLLSDRFSAERPKGSFSTLEIQRTEQGDSAMYLCASSFPGGPGANVLTFGAGSRLTVL.

The rearrangement uses TRBV2 and TRBJ2-1, with 8 positions matching TRBD2. This CDR3 has 14 residues. CDR1 is SNHLY and CDR2 is FYNNEI in the germline V gene. V trimming: 8 bases; J trimming: 0 bases; junction bases outside the gene matches: 3. The CDR3: CASAGTSSYNEQFF. CDR3 bases: TGTGCCAGCGCCGGGACTAGCTCCTACAATGAGCAGTTCTTC.

In its sample, this clone was seen a few times. This sequence joins TRBV6-4 and TRBJ1-6; 8 nucleotides line up with TRBD1. The CDR3 is made up of 15 amino acids. The germline V gene encodes CDR1 MRHNA and CDR2 SNTAGT. J lost 7 bases, V lost 10 bases, and 12 bases had no gene match. CDR3 sequence: CANHSRGRRNSPLHF. The CDR3 region has the DNA TGTGCCAACCACTCCAGGGGGCGGCGGAATTCACCCCTCCACTTT.

This rearrangement joins TRBV5-1 to TRBJ2-7; TRBD1 agrees at 9 bases. J was trimmed by 0 bases and V by 4 bases; bases with no gene match: 8. CDR3 length: 16 amino acids. Germline CDR1 reads SGHRS; CDR2 reads YFSETQ. CDR3 DNA: TGCGCCAGCAGCGGAACAGGGGGCGCAAGCTCCTACGAGCAGTACTTC. It codes for CASSGTGGASSYEQYF. Combining the CDR3 with reference TRBV5-1 and TRBJ2-7 gives the whole variable domain KAGVTQTPRYLIKTRGQQVTLSCSPISGHRSVSWYQQTPGQGLQFLFEYFSETQRNKGNFPGRFSGRQFSNSRSEMNVSTLELGDSALYLCASSGTGGASSYEQYFGPGTRLTVT.

The rearrangement uses TRBV5-6 and TRBJ1-5, with D maybe TRBD1 (5 bases). Germline V gives CDR1 SGHDT, CDR2 YYEEEE. Trimming removed 0 bases at V and 12 bases at J, with 10 bases between. This CDR3 spans 12 amino acids. CDR3 bases: TGTGCCAGCAGCTTGGGGGGCAGGTTCCAGCATTTT. It translates to CASSLGGRFQHF.

This rearrangement joins TRBV30 to TRBJ1-6; D not resolved. The germline V gene has CDR1 GTSNPN and CDR2 SVGIG (reference sequence). The CDR3 loop spans 15 amino acids. V lost 1 base and J 8 bases, leaving 15 bases between the germline ends. CDR3 sequence (DNA): TGTGCCTGGAGTGAGTGGCGGGGTTTTGATTCACCCCTCCACTTT. This codes for CAWSEWRGFDSPLHF.

The chain combines TRBV29-1 with TRBJ2-3; the match to TRBD2 covers 8 bases. CDR1 and CDR2 from the germline V gene are SQVTM and ANQGSEA. V trimming: 5 bases; J trimming: 4 bases; junction bases outside the gene matches: 8. CDR3 size: 14 residues. The CDR3, as DNA: TGCAGCGTTTTCGGGACTAGTATAGCAGATACGCAGTATTTT. Encoded protein: CSVFGTSIADTQYF.

The chain has TRBV9 and TRBJ1-6; the match to TRBD1 covers 11 bases. The V and J ends lost 4 bases and 6 bases, in that order; junction bases with no gene match: 12. CDR1 SGDLS and CDR2 YYNGEE come from the germline V gene. This CDR3 contains 18 residues. CDR3 bases: TGTGCCAGCAGCCCCGGACAGGGGGCGCTTGGATTTAATTCACCCCTCCACTTT. The encoded protein is CASSPGQGALGFNSPLHF.

This sequence joins TRBV5-6 and TRBJ2-7; 7 bases line up with TRBD1. Germline CDR1 is SGHDT and CDR2 is YYEEEE. With 4 bases clipped from V and 7 bases from J, the junction kept 5 bases outside the gene matches. This CDR3 contains 12 residues. CDR3 in amino acids: CASSVDREEQYF. In DNA, the CDR3 is TGTGCCAGCAGCGTCGACAGGGAGGAGCAGTACTTC.

This clone was observed a handful of times. The V call is TRBV14, the J call TRBJ1-1, with D hard to call. Germline V lookup: CDR1 SGHDN, CDR2 FVKESK. V lost 4 bases to trimming and J lost 6 bases, with 15 bases between them. The CDR3 length is 14 residues. The CDR3 sequence: CASSPLAGRAEAFF. The CDR3 DNA reads TGTGCCAGCAGCCCCCTGGCCGGTAGGGCTGAAGCTTTCTTT.

The rearrangement links TRBV29-1 to TRBJ1-5; 8 bases align to TRBD1. Germline CDR1 is SQVTM and CDR2 is ANQGSEA. The V and J ends lost 4 bases and 2 bases, in that order; junction bases with no gene match: 1. The CDR3 is made up of 13 amino acids. This CDR3 reads CSVAGGRNQPQHF. The DNA of the CDR3 is TGCAGCGTTGCAGGGGGCCGCAATCAGCCCCAGCATTTT.

This clone was detected a few times. The chain recombines TRBV11-2 with TRBJ2-3; maybe TRBD2 (5 bases). The germline V and J ends were trimmed by 5 bases and 4 bases, with 19 bases remaining between them. Germline-derived CDR1 and CDR2 are SGHAT and FQNNGV. The CDR3 sequence is 16 residues long. Written as DNA, the CDR3 is TGTGCCAGCAGCCACCCCGACACCCTCGGGGCAGATACGCAGTATTTT. This codes for CASSHPDTLGADTQYF.

The chain recombines TRBV7-6 with TRBJ2-3; 7 bases fit TRBD1. CDR3 length: 14 amino acids. V lost 5 bases and J lost 2; bases outside the gene matches: 4. The V gene's germline CDR1 is SGHVS and CDR2 FNYEAQ. DNA of the CDR3: TGTGCCAGCAGCCCCGGGACAGCCACAGATACGCAGTATTTT. Amino acid sequence: CASSPGTATDTQYF.

The chain links TRBV7-2 to TRBJ2-3; 8 bases agree with TRBD1. The CDR3 is 14 amino acids. Germline-derived CDR1 and CDR2 are SGHTA and FQGNSA. V lost 6 bases and J lost 4; bases outside the gene matches: 6. The CDR3 DNA sequence: TGTGCCAGCAGACAAAAACAGGGGGCAGATACGCAGTATTTT. Its translation is CASRQKQGADTQYF.

To note about this clone: The same CDR3 can be traced to other DNA sequences in this sample. The chain employs TRBV5-6 and TRBJ1-5; tentative D call: TRBD1 (5 bases). V was pared by 0 bases and J by 6 bases, with 7 bases between. The CDR3 consists of 13 residues. CDR1 and CDR2 from the germline V gene are SGHDT and YYEEEE. The CDR3 loop is CASSLAGSQPQHF. In DNA, the CDR3 is TGTGCCAGCAGCTTGGCAGGGTCTCAGCCCCAGCATTTT.

Many counts were recorded for this clone. J is TRBJ2-5 and V is TRBV5-1; weak D call: TRBD2 (6 bases). With 4 bases removed from V and 2 bases from J, the gap between germline ends came to 15 bases. Germline CDR1 and CDR2: SGHRS and YFSETQ. The CDR3 contains 15 residues. The DNA of the CDR3 is TGCGCCAGCAGCAGTGGTGCAGGGAGGCAAGAGACCCAGTACTTC. It codes for CASSSGAGRQETQYF.

The rearrangement links TRBV19 to TRBJ1-5; D uncertain. Trimming left V 6 bases short and J 3 bases short, with 9 bases between. CDR1 is LNHDA and CDR2 is SQIVND in the germline V gene (reference sequence). This CDR3 contains 13 residues. This chain's CDR3 is CASRENLNQPQHF. CDR3 nucleotide sequence: TGTGCCAGTAGGGAGAACCTCAATCAGCCCCAGCATTTT.

This clone was counted a few times. The rearrangement uses TRBV14 and TRBJ1-2; D is perhaps TRBD1 (6 bases). This CDR3 comprises 15 residues. Germline CDR1 is SGHDN and CDR2 is FVKESK. The germline V and J ends were trimmed by 4 bases and 8 bases, with 20 bases remaining between them. The DNA of the CDR3 is TGTGCCAGCAGCCTCGGGCGCAGGGGAGTTGGGGGCTACACCTTC. Translation gives CASSLGRRGVGGYTF. Combining the CDR3 with reference TRBV14 and TRBJ1-2 gives the whole variable domain EAGVTQFPSHSVIEKGQTVTLRCDPISGHDNLYWYRRVMGKEIKFLLHFVKESKQDESGMPNNRFLAERTGGTYSTLKVQPAELEDSGVYFCASSLGRRGVGGYTFGSGTRLTVV.

This clone was seen more than once but under ten times. This sequence joins TRBV5-6 and TRBJ1-6; D perhaps matches TRBD1 (6 bases). This CDR3 is 15 amino acids long. Germline CDR1 is SGHDT and CDR2 is YYEEEE. V lost 4 bases and J lost 10, with 18 bases in between. The CDR3 DNA reads TGTGCCAGCAGCGCGACCAGGGGTAAGGGATCACCCCTCCACTTT. This encodes CASSATRGKGSPLHF.

This clone was seen more than once but under ten times. The chain uses TRBV6-5 and TRBJ1-1; the D gene is possibly TRBD1 (5 bases). The germline gives CDR1 MNHEY, CDR2 SVGAGI. V shed 5 bases and J shed 4 bases, with 14 bases lying between them. This CDR3 is 14 amino acids long. The CDR3 DNA is TGTGCCAGCAGTCCGACAGCTGGGGTCACTGAAGCTTTCTTT. The encoded protein is CASSPTAGVTEAFF.

The chain combines TRBV11-2 with TRBJ2-4; D remains unclear. This CDR3 is built from 16 residues. CDR1 and CDR2 from the germline V gene are SGHAT and FQNNGV. V lost 1 base, J lost 0 bases, and 10 bases lay in between. The CDR3, as DNA: TGTGCCAGCAGCTTAGGGCAGACTCTAGCCAAAAACATTCAGTACTTC. As protein: CASSLGQTLAKNIQYF.

The CDR3 here is CASSMAGTGGYEQYF. The CDR3 bases are TGTGCCAGCAGTATGGCCGGGACAGGGGGATACGAGCAGTACTTC. The gene calls are TRBV27 and TRBJ2-7; 11 positions match TRBD1. The CDR3 spans 15 residues. Germline V CDR1 and CDR2: MNHEY, SMNVEV (reference sequence). V shed 5 bases and J 4 bases; nucleotides not matched to a gene: 7.

This clone was recorded a few times. The chain carries TRBV14 and TRBJ1-2, with D unclear. Deletions cut 4 bases from V and 4 bases from J, with 7 bases between. Germline values: CDR1 SGHDN, CDR2 FVKESK. This CDR3 is 12 amino acids long. The CDR3 bases are TGTGCCAGCAGCCTACAGAGCTATGGCTACACCTTC. Encoded protein: CASSLQSYGYTF.

This chain joins TRBV2 and TRBJ2-2; TRBD2 might be the D (5 bases). Trimming left V 2 bases short and J 6 bases short, with 13 bases between. This CDR3 contains 15 residues. CDR1 is SNHLY, CDR2 FYNNEI, per germline. DNA for the CDR3: TGTGCCAGCAGTGAATCCGGGCTGGGAGCCGGGGAGCTGTTTTTT. This codes for CASSESGLGAGELFF.